One sample yielded the 27 T cell receptor beta chains listed below, sequenced in a study of neurological immune-mediated disorders. TCRdb processed the 5' RACE reads anew with MiXCR; each CDR3 protein has one entry. In the table there are about 35,000 distinct CDR3 sequences, around 7.8% of which are singletons. Sequencing used PBMCs. These receptors all come from a middle-aged woman in good health.

This clonotype was seen repeatedly, ten times or more. The chain joins TRBV12-3 or TRBV12-4 to TRBJ1-5; D is perhaps TRBD1 (6 bases). V was clipped by 0 bases and J by 4 bases, with 10 bases between them. The length of the CDR3 is 15 residues. Here the CDR3 DNA reads TGTGCCAGCAGTTTAGCTTCCCAGGGGAATCAGCCCCAGCATTTT. It codes for CASSLASQGNQPQHF.

This clonotype has ten or more counts. This chain uses TRBV24-1 with TRBJ1-5; no firm D call. The CDR3 has 15 residues. Germline values: CDR1 KGHDR, CDR2 SFDVKD. Trimming took off 3 bases at V and 0 bases at J, with 8 bases between the two ends. CDR3 sequence (DNA): TGTGCCACCAGTGATCCGACAAATAGCAATCAGCCCCAGCATTTT. It yields the protein CATSDPTNSNQPQHF.

This clonotype was observed at least ten times. This chain links TRBV27 with TRBJ1-2, with D possibly matching TRBD1 (6 bases). The CDR3 covers 16 residues. Germline CDR1 MNHEY, CDR2 SMNVEV (reference sequence). With 6 bases removed from V and 4 bases from J, the gap between germline ends came to 21 bases. In DNA, the CDR3 is TGTGCCAGCAGCCAGGCCGGGACACCACTAGGCTATGGCTACACCTTC. Translating it yields CASSQAGTPLGYGYTF.

This clonotype has ten or more counts. The J gene is TRBJ2-1, the V gene TRBV6-1; possible D gene TRBD2, 6 bases. The germline V and J ends were trimmed by 8 bases and 10 bases, with 18 bases remaining between them. This CDR3 comprises 13 residues. Germline V CDR1 and CDR2: MNHNS, SASEGT. CDR3 amino acids: CASAREPRFEQFF. CDR3 nucleotides: TGTGCCAGCGCCCGGGAGCCCCGATTCGAGCAGTTCTTC.

Ten or more counts support this clonotype. The rearrangement joins TRBV10-3 to TRBJ2-3, with 10 nucleotides matching TRBD2. The CDR3 is 16 residues long. The J segment lost 0 bases and the V segment lost 9 bases, leaving 9 bases of the junction unmatched. Germline CDR1 and CDR2: ENHRY and SYGVKD. CDR3 in amino acids: CAISAGGLGSTDTQYF. The CDR3 nucleotides read TGTGCCATATCAGCGGGAGGGCTGGGGAGCACAGATACGCAGTATTTT.

This clonotype appeared many times. V is TRBV29-1 and J is TRBJ1-2, with D perhaps TRBD1 (5 bases). CDR3 length equals 12 residues. Germline V gene sequence: CDR1 SQVTM, CDR2 ANQGSEA. V lost 6 bases to trimming and J lost 7 bases, with 15 bases between them. The CDR3 DNA follows: TGCAGCGTCCGGGGCGGGGCGCCTGGCTACACCTTC. Its translation: CSVRGGAPGYTF.

The sample holds many counts of this clonotype. V and J are TRBV28 and TRBJ2-3; possibly TRBD2 for D (6 bases). This CDR3 comprises 15 residues. Germline loops: CDR1 MDHEN, CDR2 SYDVKM. V was cut by 3 bases and J by 3 bases, with 13 bases left in between. The CDR3 bases are TGTGCCAGCAGTTTGAAAGGGAGCGGGACAGATACGCAGTATTTT. It encodes CASSLKGSGTDTQYF.

In this sample, this clonotype turned up many times. This rearrangement joins TRBV3-1 to TRBJ1-5; D gene unclear. V lost 0 bases and J lost 3, with 3 bases in between. This CDR3 has 13 amino acids. Germline-derived CDR1 and CDR2 are LGHDT and YNNKEL (reference sequence). The CDR3 coding sequence is TGTGCCAGCAGCCAAGATCCCAATCAGCCCCAGCATTTT. This translates into CASSQDPNQPQHF. Looking up the rest from reference TRBV3-1 and TRBJ1-5 gives the full variable domain: DTAVSQTPKYLVTQMGNDKSIKCEQNLGHDTMYWYKQDSKKFLKIMFSYNNKELIINETVPNRFSPKSPDKAHLNLHINSLELGDSAVYFCASSQDPNQPQHFGDGTRLSIL.

This clonotype was seen at least ten times. The V call is TRBV25-1, the J call TRBJ2-2, with D possibly TRBD1 on 7 matching bases. Trimming took 5 bases from V and 6 from J, leaving 16 bases between them. The CDR3 sequence is 15 residues long. Germline loops: CDR1 MGHDK, CDR2 SYGVNS. The CDR3 spells CASSSADREAGELFF. Here the CDR3 DNA reads TGTGCCAGCAGTTCCGCAGACAGGGAGGCCGGGGAGCTGTTTTTT.

This clonotype has at least ten counts. The genes are TRBV14 and TRBJ2-1; D is undetermined. Per germline, CDR1 SGHDN and CDR2 FVKESK. CDR3 size: 14 residues. V was shortened by 2 bases and J by 3 bases, with 8 bases between the two germline ends. Here the CDR3 DNA reads TGTGCCAGCAGCCAATACACAGACTACAATGAGCAGTTCTTC. Translating gives CASSQYTDYNEQFF.

This clonotype has ten or more counts. The chain combines TRBV6-2 or TRBV6-3 with TRBJ2-3, with 8 bases identical to TRBD2. V dropped 7 bases and J dropped 6; count of bases not matched to a gene: 9. The CDR3 is 14 amino acids. Looked up from germline, CDR1 is MNHEY and CDR2 is SVGEGT. The CDR3 here is CASTLSGSLDTQYF. The CDR3 coding sequence is TGTGCCAGCACCCTCAGCGGGAGTCTTGATACGCAGTATTTT.

This clonotype was counted ten times or more. The chain joins TRBV20-1 to TRBJ2-7, with TRBD1 as a possible D gene (5 bases). Trimming took 6 bases from V and 0 from J, leaving 15 bases between them. Germline V lookup: CDR1 DFQATT, CDR2 SNEGSKA (reference sequence). This CDR3 region has 14 residues. CDR3 residues: CSAAGMMSSYEQYV. In nucleotides, the CDR3 is TGCAGTGCCGCAGGGATGATGAGCTCCTACGAGCAGTACGTC.

This clonotype was picked up many times. The genes are TRBV7-2 and TRBJ2-3; D is undetermined. This CDR3 spans 13 amino acids. Germline CDR1 is SGHTA and CDR2 is FQGNSA. Trimming removed 11 bases from V and 4 bases from J, with 16 bases in between. The CDR3 loop is CAASTWAADTQYF. CDR3 nucleotides: TGTGCCGCCTCAACATGGGCCGCAGATACGCAGTATTTT.

This clonotype has a count of ten or more. The J gene is TRBJ2-7, the V gene TRBV11-2, with D uncertain. The CDR3 runs 12 residues. Germline assignment: CDR1 SGHAT and CDR2 FQNNGV. Trimming took off 1 base at V and 12 bases at J, with 13 bases between the two ends. CDR3: CASSLGSQPLYF. The CDR3, as DNA: TGTGCCAGCAGCTTAGGGTCACAGCCACTGTACTTC.

This clonotype was counted ten times or more. V and J are TRBV12-3 or TRBV12-4 and TRBJ1-5; perhaps TRBD1 as D (5 bases). The CDR3 contains 14 residues. The V gene lost 5 bases and the J gene lost 7 bases, with 15 bases spanning the gap. The CDR3 spells CASSQGAADQPQHF. CDR3 DNA: TGTGCCAGCAGTCAAGGGGCGGCGGACCAGCCCCAGCATTTT.

There are many counts of this clonotype. V and J are TRBV30 and TRBJ1-3; a possible D gene is TRBD1 (6 bases). V was cut by 0 bases and J by 2 bases, with 11 bases left in between. Germline CDR1 GTSNPN, CDR2 SVGIG (reference sequence). This CDR3 has 15 residues. This CDR3 reads CAWSVGGAAGNTIYF. In nucleotides, the CDR3 is TGTGCCTGGAGTGTTGGGGGGGCTGCTGGAAACACCATATATTTT.

This clonotype was picked up many times. The chain recombines TRBV5-1 with TRBJ1-5; 9 positions match TRBD1. V was clipped by 1 base and J by 5 bases; unmatched bases: 1. The CDR3 is 14 residues long. Germline CDR1 and CDR2: SGHRS and YFSETQ. Here the CDR3 DNA reads TGCGCCAGCAGCTTGAGGACAGGGGATCAGCCCCAGCATTTT. Protein: CASSLRTGDQPQHF.

This clonotype was found many times. The chain is built from TRBV7-9 and TRBJ2-5, with 8 positions matching TRBD2. Germline V gives CDR1 SEHNR, CDR2 FQNEAQ (reference sequence). The length of the CDR3 is 15 residues. J lost 3 bases, V lost 6 bases, and 9 bases had no gene match. The CDR3, as DNA: TGTGCCAGCAGTTCCTCGGGGGGGACGAAAGAGACCCAGTACTTC. Translated: CASSSSGGTKETQYF.

At least ten counts were recorded for this clonotype. The rearrangement links TRBV2 to TRBJ2-1, with TRBD2 identical over 12 bases. The CDR3 totals 14 residues. The V gene's germline CDR1 is SNHLY and CDR2 FYNNEI. With V trimmed by 7 bases and J by 6 bases, 4 bases remained unmatched. CDR3 residues: CASTLTSGSNEQFF. DNA of the CDR3: TGTGCCAGCACTTTGACTAGCGGGAGCAATGAGCAGTTCTTC.

This clonotype was counted many times. The chain combines TRBV7-9 with TRBJ1-5; D ambiguous. Germline V gene lookup returns CDR1 SEHNR and CDR2 FQNEAQ (reference sequence). This CDR3 spans 12 amino acids. V lost 3 bases and J lost 5, with 5 bases in between. CDR3 amino acids: CASSFGHQPQHF. The CDR3 bases are TGTGCCAGCAGCTTTGGACATCAGCCCCAGCATTTT.

At least ten counts were recorded for this clonotype. V and J are TRBV7-8 and TRBJ1-2; 10 bases match TRBD1. The length of the CDR3 is 13 residues. V dropped 5 bases and J dropped 5; count of bases not matched to a gene: 2. Germline V lookup: CDR1 SGHVS, CDR2 FQNEAQ. CDR3 residues: CASSPGQGYGYTF. The CDR3, as DNA: TGTGCCAGCAGCCCGGGACAGGGGTATGGCTACACCTTC.

Ten or more counts support this clonotype. V is TRBV5-1 and J is TRBJ1-1; D remains unclear. Germline V CDR1 and CDR2: SGHRS, YFSETQ. The CDR3 totals 12 residues. Between the trimmed V and J ends, which lost 2 bases and 4 bases, there was a span of 6 bases. In nucleotides, the CDR3 is TGCGCCAGCAGCTTTCCGGGCACTGAAGCTTTCTTT. This encodes CASSFPGTEAFF.

This clonotype has a count of ten or more. The chain employs TRBV29-1 and TRBJ2-3; 9 bases align to TRBD1. Germline assignment: CDR1 SQVTM and CDR2 ANQGSEA. V trimming: 7 bases; J trimming: 3 bases; junction bases outside the gene matches: 11. The CDR3 contains 15 residues. The CDR3 region is CSATGQGIRTDTQYF. CDR3 DNA: TGCAGCGCCACGGGACAGGGCATAAGAACAGATACGCAGTATTTT.

This clonotype was picked up many times. The rearrangement uses TRBV6-2 or TRBV6-3 and TRBJ2-1, with TRBD1 as a possible D gene (6 bases). From germline, CDR1 is MNHEY and CDR2 SVGEGT. Between the trimmed V and J ends, which lost 8 bases and 0 bases, there was a span of 23 bases. The CDR3 is 18 amino acids. The CDR3 DNA sequence: TGTGCCAGCCTCCAAGGGGGACATTATACTAGCTCCTACAATGAGCAGTTCTTC. Its protein is CASLQGGHYTSSYNEQFF.

There are many counts of this clonotype. The chain joins TRBV20-1 to TRBJ2-3; no definite D call. The CDR3 has 12 residues. The germline V gene has CDR1 DFQATT and CDR2 SNEGSKA (reference sequence). V lost 4 bases and J 2 bases, leaving 7 bases between the germline ends. The CDR3 DNA reads TGCAGTGCTAAGAAGTACACAGATACGCAGTATTTT. This codes for CSAKKYTDTQYF.

The table lists this clonotype with many counts. The V and J genes are TRBV20-1 and TRBJ1-5; no clear D gene. This CDR3 is 13 amino acids long. Germline V lookup: CDR1 DFQATT, CDR2 SNEGSKA (reference sequence). The V end was cut by 3 bases, the J end by 7 bases, with 13 bases between. This CDR3 is CSASTDEGQPQHF. CDR3 bases: TGCAGTGCTAGTACGGACGAAGGACAGCCCCAGCATTTT.

In its sample, this clonotype was seen many times. The chain uses TRBV7-6 and TRBJ2-3, with TRBD2 matching 7 bases. CDR3 length: 15 amino acids. V trimming: 0 bases; J trimming: 3 bases; junction bases outside the gene matches: 3. Germline assignment: CDR1 SGHVS and CDR2 FNYEAQ. The CDR3 sequence is CASSLAGGSTDTQYF. CDR3 DNA: TGTGCCAGCAGCTTAGCGGGGGGGAGTACAGATACGCAGTATTTT.